A selection of T cell receptor beta chains follows, all from one sample in a study of cytomegalovirus exposure and HLA in healthy donors. Sequencing used immunoSEQ multiplex PCR; TCRdb keeps in-frame clones, though not all of them. In the table there are more than 100,000 clones, 75% to 90% of which are singletons. Sequenced sample: PBMCs. These receptors all stem from a man aged 50 to 59 in good health and CMV-seronegative. The CDR3 runs from the conserved cysteine through the conserved F or W. D genes are given only for firm matches. Part of the rows lack a size; the others show once, few, many or a class for expanded clones.

D gene	V gene	J gene	clone size	CDR3 protein	CDR3 DNA
TRBD1	TRBV11-1	TRBJ1-1	.	CASSPRQGATEAFF	TGTGCCAGCAGCCCGCGACAGGGTGCCACTGAAGCTTTCTTT
TRBD1	TRBV9	TRBJ2-2	once	CASSVNPGQAGELFF	TGTGCCAGCAGCGTTAATCCGGGACAGGCCGGGGAGCTGTTTTTT
.	TRBV9	TRBJ1-1	.	CASSVAGYDTEAFF	TGTGCCAGCAGCGTTGCGGGTTACGACACTGAAGCTTTCTTT
.	TRBV30	TRBJ1-1	few	CAWRGGGNTEAFF	TGTGCCTGGAGGGGTGGAGGGAACACTGAAGCTTTCTTT
.	TRBV12-5	TRBJ1-5	once	CASGLGQGNQPQHF	TGTGCTAGTGGTTTGGGGCAGGGAAATCAGCCCCAGCATTTT
.	TRBV27	TRBJ2-4	.	CASGPGGTLNIQYF	TGTGCCAGCGGCCCCGGGGGTACTTTAAACATTCAGTACTTC
.	TRBV5-1	TRBJ2-1	.	CASSLPGSSYNEQFF	TGCGCCAGCAGCTTGCCCGGTAGCTCCTACAATGAGCAGTTCTTC
.	TRBV7-8	TRBJ2-2	.	CASSALVAGELFF	TGTGCCAGCAGCGCACTAGTAGCCGGGGAGCTGTTTTTT
.	TRBV11-2	TRBJ2-7	once	CASSRDSPYEQYF	TGTGCCAGCAGTCGGGACTCCCCCTACGAGCAGTACTTC
.	TRBV19	TRBJ1-2	.	CASSIGTNGYTF	TGTGCCAGTAGTATAGGGACAAACGGCTACACCTTC
TRBD1	TRBV5-4	TRBJ1-2	.	CASSSGQGVGYGYTF	TGTGCCAGCAGTTCTGGACAGGGGGTAGGGTATGGCTACACCTTC
TRBD1	TRBV14	TRBJ2-1	few	CASSQEQGSGLSYNEQFF	TGTGCCAGCAGCCAAGAACAGGGGTCAGGGTTATCCTACAATGAGCAGTTCTTC
.	TRBV25-1	TRBJ1-1	.	CASSEYSRDTEAFF	TGTGCCAGCAGTGAATATTCCCGAGACACTGAAGCTTTCTTT
TRBD2	TRBV9	TRBJ2-3	.	CASSVAKGLAGVTDTQYF	TGTGCCAGCAGCGTAGCTAAGGGACTAGCGGGAGTCACAGATACGCAGTATTTT
TRBD1	TRBV18	TRBJ1-6	few	CASSPGQGESPLHF	TGTGCCAGCTCACCTGGACAGGGAGAATCACCCCTCCACTTT
TRBD1	TRBV25-1	TRBJ1-2	once	CASRSDRGASWGYTF	TGTGCCAGCAGGTCGGACAGGGGGGCCTCTTGGGGCTACACCTTC
TRBD2	TRBV6-6	TRBJ2-2	.	CASKTSGGVNTGELFF	TGTGCCAGCAAGACTAGCGGGGGGGTGAACACCGGGGAGCTGTTTTTT
TRBD1	TRBV10-3	TRBJ1-3	.	CASGQGAPTGNTIYF	TGTGCCAGCGGACAGGGGGCGCCTACTGGAAACACCATATATTTT
.	TRBV13	TRBJ2-1	.	CASSLGQPGEQFF	TGTGCCAGCAGCTTAGGCCAGCCAGGAGAGCAGTTCTTC
TRBD1	TRBV30	TRBJ1-2	.	CAWSFPDRAVSGYTF	TGTGCCTGGAGTTTCCCGGACAGGGCGGTTAGTGGCTACACCTTC
.	TRBV4-1	TRBJ2-3	once	CATSSARPDTQYF	TGCGCCACCTCTAGCGCCCGGCCCGATACGCAGTATTTT
TRBD1	TRBV5-6	TRBJ2-1	.	CASSLGTGVYNEQFF	TGTGCCAGCAGCTTGGGGACAGGAGTATACAATGAGCAGTTCTTC
.	TRBV13	TRBJ1-1	few	CASSRDKNTEAFF	TGTGCCAGCAGCCGGGACAAGAACACTGAAGCTTTCTTT
.	TRBV5-1	TRBJ2-7	.	CASSLGGVAYEQYF	TGCGCCAGCAGCTTGGGCGGCGTTGCCTACGAGCAGTACTTC
TRBD1	TRBV27	TRBJ1-5	.	CASSPDRGINQPQHF	TGTGCCAGCAGTCCCGACAGGGGAATCAATCAGCCCCAGCATTTT
TRBD1	TRBV7-2	TRBJ2-7	.	CASSKGDRAYEQYF	TGTGCCAGCAGCAAAGGCGACAGGGCCTACGAGCAGTACTTC
.	TRBV7-8	TRBJ2-1	.	CASSLYVALVGGEQFF	TGTGCCAGCAGCTTATATGTAGCTTTAGTAGGGGGTGAGCAGTTCTTC
.	TRBV6-1	TRBJ2-7	.	CASGRFEQYF	TGTGCCAGCGGCCGATTCGAGCAGTACTTC
.	TRBV2	TRBJ1-2	.	CASSRQDRYGYTF	TGTGCCAGCTCAAGACAGGATCGCTATGGCTACACCTTC
TRBD1	TRBV28	TRBJ1-2	once	CASSSPGQPSGYTF	TGTGCCAGCAGTTCACCGGGACAGCCGAGTGGCTACACCTTC
.	TRBV19	TRBJ1-1	once	CASSARQINTEAFF	TGTGCCAGTAGTGCCCGACAGATTAACACTGAAGCTTTCTTT
.	TRBV7-2	TRBJ1-5	.	CASSQQGGNQPQHF	TGTGCCAGCAGCCAACAGGGAGGCAATCAGCCCCAGCATTTT
TRBD2	TRBV18	TRBJ2-1	.	CASSRGGNEQFF	TGTGCCAGCTCGCGGGGGGGCAATGAGCAGTTCTTC
TRBD2	TRBV4-2	TRBJ2-1	.	CASSLERGLARDNEQFF	TGTGCCAGCAGCCTAGAGAGGGGACTAGCGCGAGACAATGAGCAGTTCTTC
.	TRBV27	TRBJ2-1	.	CASSVRGNEQFF	TGTGCCAGCAGTGTTCGGGGTAATGAGCAGTTCTTC
TRBD1	TRBV11-2	TRBJ1-4	.	CASSFGHQGADEKLFF	TGTGCCAGCAGCTTTGGGCATCAGGGGGCCGATGAAAAACTGTTTTTT
TRBD2	TRBV7-8	TRBJ2-7	.	CASRAGTKGYEQYF	TGTGCCAGCAGGGCCGGGACTAAGGGCTACGAGCAGTACTTC
.	TRBV7-9	TRBJ2-1	.	CASSLGLFEFF	TGTGCCAGCAGCTTAGGTCTTTTTGAGTTCTTC
.	TRBV19	TRBJ1-1	.	CASSIYRSMNTEAFF	TGTGCCAGTAGTATTTACAGGAGCATGAACACTGAAGCTTTCTTT
TRBD1	TRBV27	TRBJ2-7	.	CASSPSRTGNIYEQYF	TGTGCCAGCAGTCCCTCCCGGACAGGGAATATCTACGAGCAGTACTTC
TRBD1	TRBV5-8	TRBJ2-7	.	CASSLGTGREQYF	TGTGCCAGCAGCTTGGGGACAGGGCGGGAGCAGTACTTC